Below, 22 T cell receptor beta chains from the same sample are listed, as sequenced in a study of blood T cell repertoires in COVID-19. This table comes from immunoSEQ multiplex PCR, and its TCRdb copy is limited to in-frame clones, with some not included. In the table there are over 40,000 clones, 90% of which are singletons. Sample: peripheral blood. Receptor source: an elderly woman with acute or convalescent COVID-19.

This clone showed up just a few times. This chain uses TRBV24-1 with TRBJ1-1; 9 bases fit TRBD1. CDR3 size: 15 residues. Germline CDR1 KGHDR, CDR2 SFDVKD. Trimming cost V 5 bases and J 5 bases; bases outside gene matches: 8. The CDR3 reads CATSGTGGLGTEAFF. Written as DNA, the CDR3 is TGTGCCACCAGTGGTACAGGGGGCTTGGGTACTGAAGCTTTCTTT.

This chain joins TRBV7-9 and TRBJ1-5; 9 positions agree with TRBD1. Germline loops: CDR1 SEHNR, CDR2 FQNEAQ (reference sequence). The junction had 16 bases not matched to a gene; V was cut back by 4 bases and J by 6 bases. The CDR3 spans 18 residues. The CDR3 coding sequence is TGTGCCAGCAGCTCAGGGGCTTACAGGGGGCCTCTCGTTCAGCCCCAGCATTTT. It specifies CASSSGAYRGPLVQPQHF.

The chain links TRBV7-3 to TRBJ2-1; 8 bases map to TRBD2. Germline V gene sequence: CDR1 SGHTA, CDR2 FQGTGA. The CDR3 covers 15 residues. Trimming removed 4 bases from V and 2 bases from J; junction bases left unmatched: 4. As DNA, the CDR3 is TGTGCCAGCAGCTCGAGCGGGAGTACCTACAATGAGCAGTTCTTC. Translation: CASSSSGSTYNEQFF.

This rearrangement joins TRBV5-1 to TRBJ1-3, with D possibly being TRBD1 (6 bases). The CDR3 covers 14 residues. V lost 2 bases to trimming and J lost 2 bases, with 8 bases between them. Germline assignment: CDR1 SGHRS and CDR2 YFSETQ. CDR3 protein: CASSLGGPGNTIYF. Written as DNA, the CDR3 is TGCGCCAGCAGCTTAGGGGGACCTGGAAACACCATATATTTT. The full variable domain, rest sourced from reference TRBV5-1 and TRBJ1-3, is KAGVTQTPRYLIKTRGQQVTLSCSPISGHRSVSWYQQTPGQGLQFLFEYFSETQRNKGNFPGRFSGRQFSNSRSEMNVSTLELGDSALYLCASSLGGPGNTIYFGEGSWLTVV.

The chain recombines TRBV7-2 with TRBJ2-1; 7 bases align to TRBD2. The CDR3 runs 16 residues. Germline V gene sequence: CDR1 SGHTA, CDR2 FQGNSA. V dropped 5 bases and J dropped 7; count of bases not matched to a gene: 14. The CDR3 DNA is TGTGCCAGCAGCCCCTGGACTAGTCGACCAAAGAATGAGCAGTTCTTC. It specifies CASSPWTSRPKNEQFF. Full variable domain (remainder filled in from reference TRBV7-2 and TRBJ2-1): GAGVSQSPSNKVTEKGKDVELRCDPISGHTALYWYRQSLGQGLEFLIYFQGNSAPDKSGLPSDRFSAERTGGSVSTLTIQRTQQEDSAVYLCASSPWTSRPKNEQFFGPGTRLTVL.

The chain couples TRBV19 to TRBJ2-7, with 11 bases aligning to TRBD2. CDR1 is LNHDA and CDR2 is SQIVND in the germline V gene (reference sequence). CDR3 size: 14 residues. With V trimmed by 11 bases and J by 6 bases, 12 bases remained unmatched. The CDR3 reads CAPPWTSGSPEQYF. DNA for the CDR3: TGTGCCCCCCCCTGGACTAGCGGGTCCCCCGAGCAGTACTTC.

V gene TRBV9 combines with J gene TRBJ2-1, with 9 bases lining up with TRBD2. After removal of 3 bases from V and 1 base from J, the junction contained 2 bases not matched to a gene. The CDR3 is 15 amino acids. Germline V lookup: CDR1 SGDLS, CDR2 YYNGEE. The CDR3 here is CASSGAGGSYNEQFF. The DNA of the CDR3 is TGTGCCAGCAGCGGGGCGGGAGGGTCCTACAATGAGCAGTTCTTC. The entire variable domain, with the rest obtained from reference TRBV9 and TRBJ2-1, is as follows: DSGVTQTPKHLITATGQRVTLRCSPRSGDLSVYWYQQSLDQGLQFLIQYYNGEERAKGNILERFSAQQFPDLHSELNLSSLELGDSALYFCASSGAGGSYNEQFFGPGTRLTVL.

The V gene is TRBV2, the J gene TRBJ2-7, with D tentatively TRBD2 (5 bases). CDR1 and CDR2 (germline): SNHLY, FYNNEI. The CDR3 totals 15 residues. With 4 bases removed from V and 1 base from J, the gap between germline ends came to 14 bases. The CDR3 DNA reads TGTGCCAGCAGTGTAAGTGGGAGTATGTCCTACGAGCAGTACTTC. This sequence encodes CASSVSGSMSYEQYF.

The chain carries TRBV28 and TRBJ1-2, with 10 nucleotides matching TRBD1. Germline V gene data show CDR1 as MDHEN and CDR2 as SYDVKM. The CDR3 covers 15 residues. Trimming took 7 bases from V and 4 from J; bases not matched to a gene: 9. The CDR3 DNA is TGTGCCAGCACCCCAGGACAGGGGGACTTCTATGGCTACACCTTC. This encodes CASTPGQGDFYGYTF.

The chain uses TRBV7-2 and TRBJ2-1, with a weak D call TRBD1 (7 bases). This CDR3 comprises 19 residues. Germline CDR1 and CDR2: SGHTA and FQGNSA. V lost 5 bases and J 8 bases, leaving 31 bases between the germline ends. CDR3 protein: CASSTRRGLRDSHRDEQFF. CDR3 coding DNA: TGTGCCAGCAGCACGCGTCGGGGGCTGAGGGACAGCCATAGGGATGAGCAGTTCTTC. Looking up the rest from reference TRBV7-2 and TRBJ2-1 gives the full variable domain: GAGVSQSPSNKVTEKGKDVELRCDPISGHTALYWYRQSLGQGLEFLIYFQGNSAPDKSGLPSDRFSAERTGGSVSTLTIQRTQQEDSAVYLCASSTRRGLRDSHRDEQFFGPGTRLTVL.

The CDR3 DNA sequence: TGTGCCAGCAGTCCTCGGACTAGCGGGAGGGCCTCCCAAGAGACCCAGTACTTC. Encoded protein: CASSPRTSGRASQETQYF. The J gene is TRBJ2-5, the V gene TRBV27; 15 bases map to TRBD2. CDR1 and CDR2 from the germline V gene are MNHEY and SMNVEV (reference sequence). The CDR3 length is 18 residues. The ends lost 5 bases at V and 1 base at J; junction bases unmatched: 8.

Only a few counts were recorded for this clone. The chain uses TRBV5-1 and TRBJ2-7, with D unresolved. This CDR3 region has 14 residues. Deletions cut 6 bases from V and 2 bases from J, with 15 bases between. Per the germline V gene, CDR1 is SGHRS and CDR2 is YFSETQ. CDR3 nucleotides: TGCGCCAGCACCCCTCAAAGCCGAACCTACGAGCAGTACTTC. It codes for CASTPQSRTYEQYF.

This clone was observed a few times. The gene calls are TRBV2 and TRBJ1-4; a possible D gene is TRBD1 (6 bases). Germline V lookup: CDR1 SNHLY, CDR2 FYNNEI. This CDR3 has 17 residues. V lost 3 bases to trimming and J lost 10 bases, with 24 bases between them. The CDR3 DNA reads TGTGCCAGCAGTGACCCCAAGGTGGCAGGGGTTATGGGAAAACTGTTTTTT. It is translated as CASSDPKVAGVMGKLFF. Full variable domain (outside the CDR3, taken from reference TRBV2 and TRBJ1-4): EPEVTQTPSHQVTQMGQEVILRCVPISNHLYFYWYRQILGQKVEFLVSFYNNEISEKSEIFDDQFSVERPDGSNFTLKIRSTKLEDSAMYFCASSDPKVAGVMGKLFFGSGTQLSVL.

This clone has just one count. The V call is TRBV7-9, the J call TRBJ1-5; TRBD1 agrees at 8 bases. The germline gives CDR1 SEHNR, CDR2 FQNEAQ (reference sequence). The length of the CDR3 is 13 residues. V lost 4 bases to trimming and J lost 5 bases; unmatched junction nucleotides: 1. The CDR3 loop is CASSSQGDQPQHF. The CDR3 DNA is TGTGCCAGCAGCTCACAGGGGGATCAGCCCCAGCATTTT.

The genes are TRBV2 and TRBJ1-2, with no clear D. CDR3 length: 14 amino acids. V gave up 4 bases and J gave up 4 bases, with 13 bases separating them. Germline CDR1 and CDR2: SNHLY and FYNNEI. Here the CDR3 DNA reads TGTGCCAGCAGTGTTGAGAGGGAAATCTATGGCTACACCTTC. It specifies CASSVEREIYGYTF.

This chain uses TRBV5-1 with TRBJ2-2; TRBD1 aligns across 7 bases. V shed 7 bases and J 3 bases; nucleotides not matched to a gene: 9. The CDR3 spans 15 residues. Germline assignment: CDR1 SGHRS and CDR2 YFSETQ. CDR3 amino acids: CASSRPTGDTGELFF. For the CDR3, the DNA is TGCGCCAGCTCCAGACCTACAGGGGACACCGGGGAGCTGTTTTTT.

The gene calls are TRBV10-3 and TRBJ2-5; no reliable D call. CDR3 length: 13 amino acids. Germline V gene data show CDR1 as ENHRY and CDR2 as SYGVKD. V was trimmed by 8 bases and J by 5 bases, leaving 15 bases between them. The CDR3 reads CAISSSQSETQYF. CDR3 sequence (DNA): TGTGCCATCTCCTCGTCGCAGTCGGAGACCCAGTACTTC.

The genes are TRBV7-2 and TRBJ2-3, with 11 bases matching TRBD2. V was pared by 1 base and J by 2 bases, with 2 bases of the junction left unmatched. Germline CDR1 and CDR2: SGHTA and FQGNSA. The CDR3 covers 16 residues. CDR3 nucleotide sequence: TGTGCCAGCAGCTTAGTTAGCGGGAGGGCCACAGATACGCAGTATTTT. It codes for CASSLVSGRATDTQYF.

This chain connects TRBV24-1 to TRBJ2-3, with 7 bases matching TRBD1. CDR1 is KGHDR and CDR2 is SFDVKD in the germline V gene. The V gene end was trimmed by 2 bases and the J gene end by 1 base; junction bases not matched to a gene: 5. The CDR3 totals 16 residues. CDR3 loop: CATSDWTGDGTDTQYF. CDR3 coding DNA: TGTGCCACCAGTGATTGGACAGGAGACGGCACAGATACGCAGTATTTT.

The V and J genes are TRBV30 and TRBJ1-4, with a possible D match to TRBD1 (6 bases). The V end was cut by 0 bases, the J end by 10 bases, with 9 bases between. This CDR3 region has 12 residues. Germline V gene sequence: CDR1 GTSNPN, CDR2 SVGIG (reference sequence). CDR3 in DNA: TGTGCCTGGAGTGTTGGACAGACAAAACTGTTTTTT. It is translated as CAWSVGQTKLFF.

The chain links TRBV18 to TRBJ1-2, with 7 nucleotides matching TRBD1. After removal of 8 bases from V and 6 bases from J, the junction contained 15 bases not matched to a gene. The CDR3 runs 15 residues. Germline CDR1 KGHSH, CDR2 LQKENI. The CDR3 DNA sequence: TGTGCCAGCGCTTCGGACAGGACTACGGTTCATGGCTACACCTTC. This translates into CASASDRTTVHGYTF.

This rearrangement joins TRBV2 to TRBJ2-7; perhaps TRBD1 as D (6 bases). The germline gives CDR1 SNHLY, CDR2 FYNNEI. The CDR3 is 14 amino acids. V lost 7 bases, J lost 2 bases, and 15 bases lay in between. In DNA form, the CDR3 reads TGTGCCAGCACTCAAAGACAGGAAGCCTACGAGCAGTACTTC. This sequence encodes CASTQRQEAYEQYF.